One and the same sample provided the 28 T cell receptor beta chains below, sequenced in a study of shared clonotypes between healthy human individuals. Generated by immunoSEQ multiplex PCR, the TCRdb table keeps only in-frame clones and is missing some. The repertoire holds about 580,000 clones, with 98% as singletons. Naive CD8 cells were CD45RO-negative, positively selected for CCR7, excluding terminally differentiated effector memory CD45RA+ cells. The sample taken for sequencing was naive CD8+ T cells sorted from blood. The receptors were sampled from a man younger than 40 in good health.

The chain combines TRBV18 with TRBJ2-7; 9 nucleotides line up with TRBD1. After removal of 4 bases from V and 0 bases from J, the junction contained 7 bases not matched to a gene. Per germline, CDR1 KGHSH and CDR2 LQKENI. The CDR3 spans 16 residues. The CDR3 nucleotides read TGTGCCAGCTCACACAAGGACAGGGGACACTCCTACGAGCAGTACTTC. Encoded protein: CASSHKDRGHSYEQYF.

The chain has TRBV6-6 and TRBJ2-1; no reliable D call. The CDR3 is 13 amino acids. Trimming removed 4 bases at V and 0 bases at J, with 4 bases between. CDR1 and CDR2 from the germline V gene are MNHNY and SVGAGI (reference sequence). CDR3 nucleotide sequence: TGTGCCAGCAGTTCTAGCTCCTACAATGAGCAGTTCTTC. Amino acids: CASSSSSYNEQFF.

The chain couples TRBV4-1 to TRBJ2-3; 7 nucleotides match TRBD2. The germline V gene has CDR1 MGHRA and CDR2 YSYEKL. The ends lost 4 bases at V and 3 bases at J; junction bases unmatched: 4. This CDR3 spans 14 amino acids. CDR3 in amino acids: CASSRVGGTDTQYF. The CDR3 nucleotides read TGCGCCAGCAGCCGGGTGGGAGGGACAGATACGCAGTATTTT.

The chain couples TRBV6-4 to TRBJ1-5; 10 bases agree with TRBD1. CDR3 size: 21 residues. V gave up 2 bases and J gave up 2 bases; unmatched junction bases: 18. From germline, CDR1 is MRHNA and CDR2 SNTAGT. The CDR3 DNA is TGTGCCAGCAGTGACCGAACCGGGACAGGGGCCGATTTTGGAGGCAATCAGCCCCAGCATTTT. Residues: CASSDRTGTGADFGGNQPQHF.

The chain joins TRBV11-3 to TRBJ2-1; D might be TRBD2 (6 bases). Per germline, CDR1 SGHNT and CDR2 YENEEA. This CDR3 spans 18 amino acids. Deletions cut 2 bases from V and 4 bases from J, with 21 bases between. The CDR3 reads CASSLYLMERVSYNEQFF. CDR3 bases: TGTGCCAGCAGCTTATACCTCATGGAGCGGGTGTCGTACAATGAGCAGTTCTTC.

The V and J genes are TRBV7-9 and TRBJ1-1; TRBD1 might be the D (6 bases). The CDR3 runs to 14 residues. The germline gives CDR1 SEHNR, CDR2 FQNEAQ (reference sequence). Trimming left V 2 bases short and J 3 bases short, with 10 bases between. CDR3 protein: CASSLTGSDTEAFF. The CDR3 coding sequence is TGTGCCAGCAGCTTAACAGGGTCCGACACTGAAGCTTTCTTT.

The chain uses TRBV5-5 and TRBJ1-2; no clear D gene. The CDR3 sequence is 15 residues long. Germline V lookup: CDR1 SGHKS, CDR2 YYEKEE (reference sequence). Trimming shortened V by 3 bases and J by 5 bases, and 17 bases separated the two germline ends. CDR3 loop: CASSSTAGRVYGYTF. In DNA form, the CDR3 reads TGTGCCAGCAGCTCCACAGCCGGACGTGTATATGGCTACACCTTC. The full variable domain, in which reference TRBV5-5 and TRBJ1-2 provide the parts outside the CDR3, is DAGVTQSPTHLIKTRGQQVTLRCSPISGHKSVSWYQQVLGQGPQFIFQYYEKEERGRGNFPDRFSARQFPNYSSELNVNALLLGDSALYLCASSSTAGRVYGYTFGSGTRLTVV.

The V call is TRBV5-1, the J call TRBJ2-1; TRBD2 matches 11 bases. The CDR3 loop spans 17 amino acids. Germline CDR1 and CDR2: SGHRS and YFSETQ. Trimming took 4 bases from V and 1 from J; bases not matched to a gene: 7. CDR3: CASSPGLAGTSYNEQFF. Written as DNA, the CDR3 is TGCGCCAGCAGCCCAGGACTAGCGGGCACGTCCTACAATGAGCAGTTCTTC. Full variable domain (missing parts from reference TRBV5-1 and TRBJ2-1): KAGVTQTPRYLIKTRGQQVTLSCSPISGHRSVSWYQQTPGQGLQFLFEYFSETQRNKGNFPGRFSGRQFSNSRSEMNVSTLELGDSALYLCASSPGLAGTSYNEQFFGPGTRLTVL.

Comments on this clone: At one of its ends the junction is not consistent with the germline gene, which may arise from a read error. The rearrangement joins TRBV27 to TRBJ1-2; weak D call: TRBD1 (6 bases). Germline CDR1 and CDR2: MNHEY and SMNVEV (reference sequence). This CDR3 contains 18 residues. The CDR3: CASSLSLANRDKGYVYTF. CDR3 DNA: TGTGCCAGCAGTTTATCCCTCGCTAACAGGGACAAGGGATATGTCTACACCTTC.

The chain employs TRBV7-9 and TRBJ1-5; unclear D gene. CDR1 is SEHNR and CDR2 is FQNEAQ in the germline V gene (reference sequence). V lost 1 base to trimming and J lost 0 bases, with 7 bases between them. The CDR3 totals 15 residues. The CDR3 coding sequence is TGTGCCAGCAGCTTAGGTCCCGCTAGCAATCAGCCCCAGCATTTT. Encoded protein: CASSLGPASNQPQHF.

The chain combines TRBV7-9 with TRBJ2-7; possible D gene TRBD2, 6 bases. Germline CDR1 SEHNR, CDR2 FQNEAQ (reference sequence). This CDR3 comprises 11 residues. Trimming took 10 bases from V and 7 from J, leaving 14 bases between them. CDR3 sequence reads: CATSTGREQYF. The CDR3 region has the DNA TGTGCCACTTCGACGGGGAGGGAGCAGTACTTC. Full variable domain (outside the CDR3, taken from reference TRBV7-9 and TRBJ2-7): DTGVSQNPRHKITKRGQNVTFRCDPISEHNRLYWYRQTLGQGPEFLTYFQNEAQLEKSRLLSDRFSAERPKGSFSTLEIQRTEQGDSAMYLCATSTGREQYFGPGTRLTVT.

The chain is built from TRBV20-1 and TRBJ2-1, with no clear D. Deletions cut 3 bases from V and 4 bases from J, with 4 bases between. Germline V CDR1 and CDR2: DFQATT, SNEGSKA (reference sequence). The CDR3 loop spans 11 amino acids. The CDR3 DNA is TGCAGTGCTAGTTATTACAATGAGCAGTTCTTC. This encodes CSASYYNEQFF.

The CDR3 nucleotides read TGTGCCAGCAGTTACTCCCAGCAGGAGTTCTTC. Translated: CASSYSQQEFF. The J gene is TRBJ2-1, the V gene TRBV6-6, with D uncertain. The CDR3 covers 11 residues. The V gene lost 0 bases and the J gene lost 14 bases, with 8 bases spanning the gap. From germline, CDR1 is MNHNY and CDR2 SVGAGI (reference sequence).

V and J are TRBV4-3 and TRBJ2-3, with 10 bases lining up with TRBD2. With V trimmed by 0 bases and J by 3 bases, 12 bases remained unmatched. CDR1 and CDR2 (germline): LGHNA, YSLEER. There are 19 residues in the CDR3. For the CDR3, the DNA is TGCGCCAGCAGCCAAGAGCGTAGGCTAGCGGGAGTCATGACAGATACGCAGTATTTT. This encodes CASSQERRLAGVMTDTQYF.

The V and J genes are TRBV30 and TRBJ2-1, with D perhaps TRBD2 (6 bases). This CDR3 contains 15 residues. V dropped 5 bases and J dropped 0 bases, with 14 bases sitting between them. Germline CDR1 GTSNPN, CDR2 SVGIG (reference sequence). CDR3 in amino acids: CAWAEGFSSYNEQFF. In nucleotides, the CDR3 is TGTGCCTGGGCGGAGGGCTTCAGCTCCTACAATGAGCAGTTCTTC.

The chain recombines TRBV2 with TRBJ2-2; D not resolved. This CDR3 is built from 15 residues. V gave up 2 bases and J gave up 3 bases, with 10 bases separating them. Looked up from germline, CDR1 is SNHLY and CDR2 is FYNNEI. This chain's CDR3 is CASSEWSSYTGELFF. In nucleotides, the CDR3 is TGTGCCAGCAGTGAATGGAGCAGCTACACCGGGGAGCTGTTTTTT.

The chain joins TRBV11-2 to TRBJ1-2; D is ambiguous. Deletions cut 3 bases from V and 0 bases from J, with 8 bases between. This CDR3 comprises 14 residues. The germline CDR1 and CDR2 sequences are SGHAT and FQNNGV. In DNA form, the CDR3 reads TGTGCCAGCAGCTTTGGCGGTACTAACTATGGCTACACCTTC. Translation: CASSFGGTNYGYTF.

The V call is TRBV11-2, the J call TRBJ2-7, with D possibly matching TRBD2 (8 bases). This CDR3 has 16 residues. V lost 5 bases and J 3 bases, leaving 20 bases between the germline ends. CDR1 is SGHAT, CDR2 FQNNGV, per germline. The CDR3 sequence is CASSAGQAGLVYEQYF. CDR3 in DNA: TGTGCCAGCAGCGCCGGACAGGCGGGACTAGTCTACGAGCAGTACTTC. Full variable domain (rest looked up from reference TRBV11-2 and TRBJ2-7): EAGVAQSPRYKIIEKRQSVAFWCNPISGHATLYWYQQILGQGPKLLIQFQNNGVVDDSQLPKDRFSAERLKGVDSTLKIQPAKLEDSAVYLCASSAGQAGLVYEQYFGPGTRLTVT.

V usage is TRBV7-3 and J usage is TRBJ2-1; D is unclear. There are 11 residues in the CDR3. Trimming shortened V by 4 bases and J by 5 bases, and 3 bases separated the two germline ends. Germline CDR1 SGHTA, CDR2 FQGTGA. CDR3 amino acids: CASSSDNEQFF. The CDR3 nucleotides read TGTGCCAGCAGCTCGGACAATGAGCAGTTCTTC.

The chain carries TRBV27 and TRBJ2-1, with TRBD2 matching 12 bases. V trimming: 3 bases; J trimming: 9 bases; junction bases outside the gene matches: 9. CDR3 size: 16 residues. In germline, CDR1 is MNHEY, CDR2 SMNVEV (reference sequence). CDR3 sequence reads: CASSLSASGRAGEQFF. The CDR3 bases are TGTGCCAGCAGTTTGTCTGCTAGCGGGAGGGCGGGTGAGCAGTTCTTC.

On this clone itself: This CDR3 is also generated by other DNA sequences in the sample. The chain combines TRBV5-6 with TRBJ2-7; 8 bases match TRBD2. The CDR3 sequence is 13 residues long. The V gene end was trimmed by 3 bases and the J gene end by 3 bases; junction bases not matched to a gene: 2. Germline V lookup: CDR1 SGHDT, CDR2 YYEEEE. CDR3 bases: TGTGCCAGCAGCTGGGGGACTAGCTACGAGCAGTACTTC. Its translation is CASSWGTSYEQYF.

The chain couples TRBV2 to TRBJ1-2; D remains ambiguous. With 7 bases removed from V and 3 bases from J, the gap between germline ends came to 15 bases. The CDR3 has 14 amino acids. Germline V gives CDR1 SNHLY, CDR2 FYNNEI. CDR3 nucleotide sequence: TGTGCCAGCACCGAACCCCCCGGGTACTATGGCTACACCTTC. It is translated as CASTEPPGYYGYTF.

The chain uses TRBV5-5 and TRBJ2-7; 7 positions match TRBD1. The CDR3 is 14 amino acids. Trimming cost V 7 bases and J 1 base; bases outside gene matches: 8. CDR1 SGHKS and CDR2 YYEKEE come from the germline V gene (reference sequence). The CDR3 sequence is CASEIRTGSYEQYF. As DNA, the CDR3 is TGTGCCAGCGAAATCAGGACAGGATCCTACGAGCAGTACTTC.

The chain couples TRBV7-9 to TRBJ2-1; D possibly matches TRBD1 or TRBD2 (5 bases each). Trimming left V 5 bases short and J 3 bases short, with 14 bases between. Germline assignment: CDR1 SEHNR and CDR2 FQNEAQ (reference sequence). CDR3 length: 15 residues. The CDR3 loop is CASSIPGRGYNEQFF. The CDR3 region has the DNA TGTGCCAGCAGCATACCGGGACGGGGCTACAATGAGCAGTTCTTC.

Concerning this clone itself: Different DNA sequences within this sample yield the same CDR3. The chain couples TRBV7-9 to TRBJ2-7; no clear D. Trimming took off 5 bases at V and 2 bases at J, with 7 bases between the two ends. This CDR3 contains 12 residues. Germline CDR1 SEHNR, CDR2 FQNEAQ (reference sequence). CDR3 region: CASSPDPYEQYF. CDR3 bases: TGTGCCAGCAGCCCAGATCCCTACGAGCAGTACTTC.

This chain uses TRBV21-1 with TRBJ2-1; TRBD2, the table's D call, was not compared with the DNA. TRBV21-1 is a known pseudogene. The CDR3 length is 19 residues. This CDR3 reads CASSSPGLAGGPSCNEQFF. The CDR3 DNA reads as TGTGCCAGCAGCTCCCCGGGACTAGCGGGAGGGCCGTCGTGCAATGAGCAGTTCTTC.

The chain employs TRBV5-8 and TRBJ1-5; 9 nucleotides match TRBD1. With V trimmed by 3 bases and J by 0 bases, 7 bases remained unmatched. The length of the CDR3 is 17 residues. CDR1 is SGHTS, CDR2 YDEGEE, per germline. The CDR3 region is CASSSGQGTLSNQPQHF. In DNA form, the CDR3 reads TGTGCCAGCAGCTCCGGACAGGGGACTCTTAGCAATCAGCCCCAGCATTTT. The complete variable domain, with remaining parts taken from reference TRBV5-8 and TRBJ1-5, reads EAGVTQSPTHLIKTRGQQATLRCSPISGHTSVYWYQQALGLGLQFLLWYDEGEERNRGNFPPRFSGRQFPNYSSELNVNALELEDSALYLCASSSGQGTLSNQPQHFGDGTRLSIL.

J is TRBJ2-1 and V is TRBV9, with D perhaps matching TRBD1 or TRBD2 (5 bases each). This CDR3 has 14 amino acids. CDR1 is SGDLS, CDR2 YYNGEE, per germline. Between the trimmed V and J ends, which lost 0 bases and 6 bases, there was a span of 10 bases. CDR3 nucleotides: TGTGCCAGCAGCGTAGCAGGGACCGGCAATGAGCAGTTCTTC. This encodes CASSVAGTGNEQFF.